This is a list of T cell receptor beta chains from one sample in a study of cytomegalovirus exposure and HLA in healthy donors. Using immunoSEQ multiplex PCR, the repertoire was profiled, and TCRdb retains in-frame clones only, with some absent. The sample has some 150,000 clones, 55% to 75% seen once. The sequenced sample consisted of PBMCs. These receptors were obtained from a woman aged 55-75 years in good health and CMV-seropositive. Each CDR3 is given with its conserved first and last residue.

V,length,J,CDR3
TRBV5-4,15,TRBJ2-1,CASSLDSRSYNEQFF
TRBV29-1,16,TRBJ2-1,CSVSDRSANSYNEQFF
TRBV5-1,15,TRBJ1-1,CASSSIPGGNTEAFF
TRBV6-5,13,TRBJ2-1,CASWDYSYNEQFF
TRBV27,13,TRBJ2-3,CASRQGYTDTQYF
TRBV29-1,13,TRBJ2-7,CSVSAALGAEQYF
TRBV19,16,TRBJ2-7,CASSTQHRGLFYEQYF
TRBV18,13,TRBJ1-1,CASSGDRVTEAFF
TRBV7-3,14,TRBJ2-7,CASSYAVGSYEQYF
TRBV28,16,TRBJ1-2,CASSLASGQQGHGYTF
TRBV30,19,TRBJ2-5,CAWSVPDPDRQFSQETQYF
TRBV18,13,TRBJ1-1,CASSPDRGVNPFF
TRBV19,16,TRBJ1-3,CASSTTQGAAGNTIYF
TRBV7-8,13,TRBJ1-5,CASSLVDNQPQHF
TRBV5-1,14,TRBJ2-4,CASSLLAGENIQYF
TRBV6-5,15,TRBJ2-7,CASSYGAGVGYEQYF
TRBV28,15,TRBJ1-2,CASSQGRRTNYGYTF
TRBV19,14,TRBJ2-7,CASSYRAATYEQYF
TRBV5-6,15,TRBJ2-1,CASSPGGRSYNEQFF
TRBV11-2,15,TRBJ2-7,CASSFVTDSTYEQYF
TRBV7-6,14,TRBJ2-7,CASSQRRESGEQYF
TRBV9,14,TRBJ2-1,CASSPGQGINEQFF
TRBV5-8,15,TRBJ2-3,CASSGGLQRGDTQYF